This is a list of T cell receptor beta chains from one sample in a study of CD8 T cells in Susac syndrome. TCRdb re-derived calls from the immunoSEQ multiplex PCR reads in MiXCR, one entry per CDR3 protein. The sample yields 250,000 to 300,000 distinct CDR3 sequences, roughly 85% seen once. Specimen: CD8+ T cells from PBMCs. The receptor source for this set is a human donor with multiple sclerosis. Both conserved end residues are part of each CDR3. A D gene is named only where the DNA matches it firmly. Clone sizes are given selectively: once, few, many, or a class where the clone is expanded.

CDR3 protein: CASSLPTSGSYNEQFF
CDR3 DNA: TGTGCCAGCAGCCTCCCTACTAGCGGCTCCTACAATGAGCAGTTCTTC
D gene: TRBD2
V gene: TRBV9
clone size: -
J gene: TRBJ2-1

CDR3 protein: CASSLSPRETGNIQYF
CDR3 DNA: TGTGCCAGCAGCTTATCTCCCAGAGAAACGGGGAACATTCAGTACTTC
D gene: -
V gene: TRBV11-2
clone size: few
J gene: TRBJ2-4

CDR3 protein: CASRTFSNQPQHF
CDR3 DNA: TGTGCCAGCAGGACATTTAGCAATCAGCCCCAGCATTTT
D gene: -
V gene: TRBV6-2/TRBV6-3
clone size: -
J gene: TRBJ1-5

CDR3 protein: CASTPQGAILGEQYF
CDR3 DNA: TGTGCCAGCACCCCACAGGGGGCAATCTTGGGCGAGCAGTACTTC
D gene: TRBD1
V gene: TRBV27
clone size: -
J gene: TRBJ2-7

CDR3 protein: CASSRVPGYNEQFF
CDR3 DNA: TGTGCCAGCAGTCGTGTCCCCGGGTACAATGAGCAGTTCTTC
D gene: -
V gene: TRBV14
clone size: -
J gene: TRBJ2-1

CDR3 protein: CASSPELAGYNEQFF
CDR3 DNA: TGTGCCAGCAGTCCAGAACTAGCGGGGTACAATGAGCAGTTCTTC
D gene: TRBD2
V gene: TRBV27
clone size: -
J gene: TRBJ2-1

CDR3 protein: CASSLTMAQTGTNTEAFF
CDR3 DNA: TGTGCCAGCAGTCTCACAATGGCACAGACAGGGACGAACACTGAAGCTTTCTTT
D gene: TRBD1
V gene: TRBV28
clone size: -
J gene: TRBJ1-1

CDR3 protein: CASNPGGSYNEQFF
CDR3 DNA: TGTGCCAGCAATCCCGGGGGCTCCTACAATGAGCAGTTCTTC
D gene: -
V gene: TRBV28
clone size: -
J gene: TRBJ2-1

CDR3 protein: CASSQFSYSGKYGYTF
CDR3 DNA: TGTGCCAGCAGCCAATTTTCGTACAGCGGGAAATATGGCTACACCTTC
D gene: -
V gene: TRBV16
clone size: -
J gene: TRBJ1-2

CDR3 protein: CASSTDSYNEQFF
CDR3 DNA: TGTGCCAGTAGTACAGACAGCTACAATGAGCAGTTCTTC
D gene: -
V gene: TRBV19
clone size: few
J gene: TRBJ2-1

CDR3 protein: CAKRERYNEQFF
CDR3 DNA: TGTGCTAAGAGGGAGCGGTACAATGAGCAGTTCTTC
D gene: -
V gene: TRBV12-5
clone size: once
J gene: TRBJ2-1

CDR3 protein: CASSLASGSYEQYF
CDR3 DNA: TGTGCCAGCAGTTTGGCTAGCGGGAGCTACGAGCAGTACTTC
D gene: TRBD2
V gene: TRBV27
clone size: few
J gene: TRBJ2-7

CDR3 protein: CSARDSGRARREQFF
CDR3 DNA: TGCAGTGCTAGGGATAGCGGGAGGGCCAGGAGGGAGCAGTTCTTC
D gene: TRBD2
V gene: TRBV20-1
clone size: -
J gene: TRBJ2-1

CDR3 protein: CSAKERLIYTDTQYF
CDR3 DNA: TGCAGCGCAAAAGAGAGGCTTATTTACACAGATACGCAGTATTTT
D gene: -
V gene: TRBV20-1
clone size: -
J gene: TRBJ2-3

CDR3 protein: CASSISGFEQFF
CDR3 DNA: TGTGCCAGTAGTATCAGCGGATTTGAGCAGTTCTTC
D gene: -
V gene: TRBV19
clone size: -
J gene: TRBJ2-1

CDR3 protein: CARSQGRGTEAFF
CDR3 DNA: TGTGCCCGGAGCCAGGGTCGCGGCACTGAAGCTTTCTTT
D gene: -
V gene: TRBV30
clone size: -
J gene: TRBJ1-1

CDR3 protein: CSARETYSISSKAGDTF
CDR3 DNA: TGCAGTGCTAGAGAAACCTATTCCATAAGCTCTAAGGCGGGTGACACCTTC
D gene: -
V gene: TRBV20-1
clone size: -
J gene: TRBJ1-2

CDR3 protein: CASSQDIEGPYSYEQYF
CDR3 DNA: TGCGCCAGCAGCCAAGATATAGAGGGACCCTACTCCTACGAGCAGTACTTC
D gene: -
V gene: TRBV4-3
clone size: once
J gene: TRBJ2-7

CDR3 protein: CAWNVGTSSKDEQYF
CDR3 DNA: TGTGCCTGGAACGTAGGTACTAGTAGTAAGGACGAGCAGTACTTC
D gene: -
V gene: TRBV30
clone size: -
J gene: TRBJ2-7

CDR3 protein: CASSYSGGMSYNEQFF
CDR3 DNA: TGTGCCAGCAGTTACTCGGGGGGAATGTCCTACAATGAGCAGTTCTTC
D gene: -
V gene: TRBV6-5
clone size: -
J gene: TRBJ2-1

CDR3 protein: CASSEDPGGGYEQYF
CDR3 DNA: TGTGCCAGCAGCGAGGATCCCGGGGGGGGCTACGAGCAGTACTTC
D gene: TRBD2
V gene: TRBV9
clone size: -
J gene: TRBJ2-7

CDR3 protein: CAWSPLNEQFF
CDR3 DNA: TGTGCCTGGAGTCCACTCAATGAGCAGTTCTTC
D gene: -
V gene: TRBV30
clone size: -
J gene: TRBJ2-1

CDR3 protein: CASSYGTANNSPLHF
CDR3 DNA: TGTGCCAGCAGTTACGGGACAGCTAATAATTCACCCCTCCACTTT
D gene: TRBD1
V gene: TRBV6-5
clone size: -
J gene: TRBJ1-6

CDR3 protein: CASSSLPTYEQYF
CDR3 DNA: TGCGCCAGCAGCTCCTTACCAACCTACGAGCAGTACTTC
D gene: -
V gene: TRBV5-1
clone size: -
J gene: TRBJ2-7

CDR3 protein: CSARDRAGSGANVLTF
CDR3 DNA: TGCAGTGCTAGAGATCGGGCAGGGTCCGGGGCCAACGTCCTGACTTTC
D gene: -
V gene: TRBV20-1
clone size: -
J gene: TRBJ2-6

CDR3 protein: CASSFRGDTDTQYF
CDR3 DNA: TGTGCCAGCAGTTTCCGGGGCGACACAGATACGCAGTATTTT
D gene: -
V gene: TRBV28
clone size: -
J gene: TRBJ2-3

CDR3 protein: CATSRDDRGLEAFF
CDR3 DNA: TGTGCCACCAGCAGAGATGACAGGGGCCTTGAAGCTTTCTTT
D gene: TRBD1
V gene: TRBV15
clone size: once
J gene: TRBJ1-1

CDR3 protein: CASSIMTSGTTDTQYF
CDR3 DNA: TGTGCCAGCAGCATAATGACTAGCGGGACGACAGATACGCAGTATTTT
D gene: TRBD2
V gene: TRBV6-2/TRBV6-3
clone size: -
J gene: TRBJ2-3

CDR3 protein: CSVEGLAGGRRTDTQYF
CDR3 DNA: TGCAGCGTTGAGGGGCTAGCGGGAGGGCGCCGCACAGATACGCAGTATTTT
D gene: TRBD2
V gene: TRBV29-1
clone size: -
J gene: TRBJ2-3

CDR3 protein: CASSHTGSPYNEQFF
CDR3 DNA: TGTGCCAGCAGTCATACAGGGAGCCCCTACAATGAGCAGTTCTTC
D gene: -
V gene: TRBV6-2/TRBV6-3
clone size: -
J gene: TRBJ2-1

CDR3 protein: CASSGAEPLAKNIQYF
CDR3 DNA: TGTGCCAGCAGCGGGGCAGAGCCATTAGCCAAAAACATTCAGTACTTC
D gene: -
V gene: TRBV9
clone size: once
J gene: TRBJ2-4

CDR3 protein: CASRTIEGGPGGELFF
CDR3 DNA: TGTGCCAGCAGAACCATTGAGGGGGGGCCCGGCGGGGAGCTGTTTTTT
D gene: -
V gene: TRBV6-1
clone size: once
J gene: TRBJ2-2

CDR3 protein: CASSSWDVHQFF
CDR3 DNA: TGTGCCAGCAGCTCTTGGGATGTACATCAGTTCTTC
D gene: -
V gene: TRBV11-2
clone size: -
J gene: TRBJ2-1

CDR3 protein: CASSPEGSTEAFF
CDR3 DNA: TGTGCCAGCAGCCCCGAAGGGAGCACTGAAGCTTTCTTT
D gene: -
V gene: TRBV7-9
clone size: -
J gene: TRBJ1-1

CDR3 protein: CASSQQWVPDTQYF
CDR3 DNA: TGCGCCAGCAGCCAACAGTGGGTACCAGATACGCAGTATTTT
D gene: -
V gene: TRBV4-3
clone size: -
J gene: TRBJ2-3

CDR3 protein: CASSQGEPEPEAFF
CDR3 DNA: TGCGCCAGCAGCCAAGGGGAACCCGAACCTGAAGCTTTCTTT
D gene: -
V gene: TRBV4-1
clone size: few
J gene: TRBJ1-1

CDR3 protein: CASSVSGLAGTYEQYF
CDR3 DNA: TGTGCCAGCAGCGTATCGGGACTAGCGGGAACCTACGAGCAGTACTTC
D gene: TRBD2
V gene: TRBV7-9
clone size: -
J gene: TRBJ2-7

CDR3 protein: CASSQDRARESEAFF
CDR3 DNA: TGCGCCAGCAGCCAAGATCGGGCCAGGGAATCGGAAGCTTTCTTT
D gene: -
V gene: TRBV4-3
clone size: -
J gene: TRBJ1-1

CDR3 protein: CASSLGAGPPTDTQYF
CDR3 DNA: TGCGCCAGCAGCTTGGGGGCAGGACCGCCGACAGATACGCAGTATTTT
D gene: -
V gene: TRBV5-1
clone size: once
J gene: TRBJ2-3

CDR3 protein: CASSQENRASYEQYF
CDR3 DNA: TGCGCCAGCAGCCAAGAAAACAGGGCATCCTACGAGCAGTACTTC
D gene: -
V gene: TRBV4-3
clone size: -
J gene: TRBJ2-7

CDR3 protein: CATSRGAGVTDTQYF
CDR3 DNA: TGTGCCACCAGCAGAGGAGCGGGAGTTACGGATACGCAGTATTTT
D gene: TRBD2
V gene: TRBV15
clone size: once
J gene: TRBJ2-3

CDR3 protein: CASSPGLSTEAFF
CDR3 DNA: TGTGCCAGCAGCCCAGGGTTGAGCACTGAAGCTTTCTTT
D gene: -
V gene: TRBV9
clone size: -
J gene: TRBJ1-1

CDR3 protein: CASSLEREDETQYF
CDR3 DNA: TGTGCCAGCAGTTTGGAGCGGGAGGACGAGACCCAGTACTTC
D gene: TRBD2
V gene: TRBV12-3/TRBV12-4
clone size: -
J gene: TRBJ2-5

CDR3 protein: CASSLALAGGLTLLEQFF
CDR3 DNA: TGCGCCAGCAGCTTGGCCCTAGCGGGAGGGCTAACCCTGCTTGAGCAGTTCTTC
D gene: TRBD2
V gene: TRBV5-1
clone size: -
J gene: TRBJ2-1

CDR3 protein: CASSVAMGLANTGELFF
CDR3 DNA: TGTGCCAGCAGCGTAGCTATGGGACTAGCGAACACCGGGGAGCTGTTTTTT
D gene: TRBD2
V gene: TRBV9
clone size: -
J gene: TRBJ2-2

CDR3 protein: CSARATRDNEQFF
CDR3 DNA: TGCAGTGCTAGAGCGACCCGGGACAATGAGCAGTTCTTC
D gene: -
V gene: TRBV20-1
clone size: -
J gene: TRBJ2-1

CDR3 protein: CASSWSAGMTEAFF
CDR3 DNA: TGTGCCAGCAGTTGGTCTGCAGGTATGACTGAAGCTTTCTTT
D gene: -
V gene: TRBV27
clone size: -
J gene: TRBJ1-1

CDR3 protein: CASRDSQETQYF
CDR3 DNA: TGTGCCAGTAGGGACAGCCAAGAGACCCAGTACTTC
D gene: -
V gene: TRBV19
clone size: few
J gene: TRBJ2-5

CDR3 protein: CASSISGTGAYEQYF
CDR3 DNA: TGTGCCAGTAGTATCTCCGGGACAGGCGCATACGAGCAGTACTTC
D gene: TRBD1
V gene: TRBV19
clone size: -
J gene: TRBJ2-7

CDR3 protein: CSARDGTTGGYEQYF
CDR3 DNA: TGCAGTGCTAGAGACGGAACCACAGGGGGCTACGAGCAGTACTTC
D gene: TRBD1
V gene: TRBV20-1
clone size: -
J gene: TRBJ2-7

CDR3 protein: CSTPGQGYNEQFF
CDR3 DNA: TGCAGCACACCGGGACAGGGGTACAATGAGCAGTTCTTC
D gene: TRBD1
V gene: TRBV29-1
clone size: -
J gene: TRBJ2-1

CDR3 protein: CASSQLMGVGSYEQYF
CDR3 DNA: TGCGCCAGCAGCCAACTTATGGGGGTCGGGTCCTACGAGCAGTACTTC
D gene: -
V gene: TRBV4-3
clone size: -
J gene: TRBJ2-7

CDR3 protein: CASSYSNGNEQYF
CDR3 DNA: TGTGCCAGCAGTTACTCGAACGGTAACGAGCAGTACTTC
D gene: -
V gene: TRBV6-6
clone size: -
J gene: TRBJ2-7